This entry lists 22 T cell receptor beta chains sequenced from one sample in a study of T cells in Graves' hyperthyroidism and ophthalmopathy. From RNA transcripts, TCR beta CDR3 regions were amplified. The HTBI primer set drove a first-round RT-PCR of the TCR CDR3. MiXCR, applied by TCRdb to the multiplex PCR reads, yields one record per CDR3 protein. The sample lists hundreds of thousands of distinct CDR3 sequences, around 15% occurring once. The sample consisted of blood. These receptors were taken from a woman between 18 and 29 years old with Graves' hyperthyroidism.

This clonotype came up many times. The chain joins TRBV3-1 to TRBJ2-3; D is unclear. V gave up 3 bases and J gave up 1 base, with 8 bases separating them. This CDR3 spans 14 amino acids. From germline, CDR1 is LGHDT and CDR2 YNNKEL (reference sequence). DNA of the CDR3: TGTGCCAGCAGCCAGGCTAGACGCACAGATACGCAGTATTTT. Its translation is CASSQARRTDTQYF.

This chain joins TRBV5-1 and TRBJ2-5; weak D call: TRBD2 (6 bases). Germline V gene lookup returns CDR1 SGHRS and CDR2 YFSETQ. V dropped 2 bases and J dropped 0 bases, with 17 bases sitting between them. There are 17 residues in the CDR3. CDR3 sequence reads: CASSLGPTGTYQETQYF. The CDR3 DNA is TGCGCCAGCAGCTTAGGCCCCACCGGGACTTACCAAGAGACCCAGTACTTC.

In its sample, this clonotype was seen many times. The genes are TRBV28 and TRBJ2-7; tentatively, D is TRBD1 (6 bases). V gave up 7 bases and J gave up 5 bases, with 12 bases separating them. The CDR3 is made up of 12 amino acids. CDR1 and CDR2 from the germline V gene are MDHEN and SYDVKM. The CDR3 spells CASTGVYDEQYF. Written as DNA, the CDR3 is TGTGCCAGCACAGGGGTGTACGACGAGCAGTACTTC.

This chain joins TRBV27 and TRBJ2-2; tentatively, D is TRBD1 (6 bases). Germline CDR1 MNHEY, CDR2 SMNVEV (reference sequence). The CDR3 extends over 14 amino acids. Trimming pared 6 bases from V and 5 bases from J, leaving 13 bases between. The CDR3: CASSRGIETGELFF. In DNA, the CDR3 is TGTGCCAGCAGCAGGGGAATAGAGACCGGGGAGCTGTTTTTT.

This clonotype occurred many times. This chain connects TRBV5-1 to TRBJ2-3; D is possibly TRBD2 (6 bases). Germline CDR1 SGHRS, CDR2 YFSETQ. V was cut by 5 bases and J by 4 bases, with 23 bases left in between. The CDR3 sequence is 17 residues long. CDR3 bases: TGCGCCAGCAGTCGACCTACCGGGAGACTGACCTCAGATACGCAGTATTTT. Its translation: CASSRPTGRLTSDTQYF. The full variable domain, in which reference TRBV5-1 and TRBJ2-3 provide the parts outside the CDR3, is KAGVTQTPRYLIKTRGQQVTLSCSPISGHRSVSWYQQTPGQGLQFLFEYFSETQRNKGNFPGRFSGRQFSNSRSEMNVSTLELGDSALYLCASSRPTGRLTSDTQYFGPGTRLTVL.

The table lists this clonotype with a few counts. The V and J genes are TRBV2 and TRBJ1-5; 7 bases map to TRBD1. Per germline, CDR1 SNHLY and CDR2 FYNNEI. Trimming cost V 1 base and J 0 bases; bases outside gene matches: 12. CDR3 size: 19 residues. This CDR3 reads CASSEGETGRAYSNQPQHF. For the CDR3, the DNA is TGTGCCAGCAGTGAAGGAGAGACAGGGAGGGCCTATAGCAATCAGCCCCAGCATTTT.

There are many counts of this clonotype. For the CDR3, the DNA is TGTGCCAGCAGTTACTCTGGGGACCCCCGCTCGTTAAGCTCCTACGAGCAGTACTTC. The encoded protein is CASSYSGDPRSLSSYEQYF. The rearrangement joins TRBV6-5 to TRBJ2-7; D possibly uses TRBD1 or TRBD2 (5 bases each). The CDR3 is made up of 19 amino acids. The germline V and J ends were trimmed by 0 bases and 0 bases, with 21 bases remaining between them. The germline V gene has CDR1 MNHEY and CDR2 SVGAGI.

This clonotype was counted a few times. The rearrangement joins TRBV28 to TRBJ2-2; 9 bases map to TRBD2. CDR1 is MDHEN and CDR2 is SYDVKM in the germline V gene. This CDR3 spans 16 amino acids. The junction had 6 bases not matched to a gene; V was cut back by 1 base and J by 6 bases. This CDR3 reads CASSLFAGGLAGELFF. The CDR3 bases are TGTGCCAGCAGTTTATTTGCGGGAGGGCTCGCCGGGGAGCTGTTTTTT.

This clonotype has a count of ten or more. The gene calls are TRBV28 and TRBJ2-7; 8 bases line up with TRBD1. This CDR3 is 16 amino acids long. CDR1 is MDHEN and CDR2 is SYDVKM in the germline V gene. V was clipped by 4 bases and J by 5 bases; unmatched bases: 13. The chain's CDR3 is CASSSKGRGRINEQYF. Here the CDR3 DNA reads TGTGCCAGCAGTTCTAAGGGCAGGGGGCGAATCAACGAGCAGTACTTC.

This clonotype has more than one count but fewer than ten. V usage is TRBV7-9 and J usage is TRBJ2-1; 13 positions agree with TRBD2. The CDR3 is made up of 15 amino acids. The J segment lost 7 bases and the V segment lost 6 bases, leaving 6 bases of the junction unmatched. From germline, CDR1 is SEHNR and CDR2 FQNEAQ (reference sequence). CDR3 DNA: TGTGCCAGCAGAACCGGGACTAGCGGGATTAATGAGCAGTTCTTC. Translation: CASRTGTSGINEQFF.

Ten or more counts support this clonotype. The chain couples TRBV7-2 to TRBJ2-7, with D hard to call. Looked up from germline, CDR1 is SGHTA and CDR2 is FQGNSA. This CDR3 contains 15 residues. With 3 bases removed from V and 0 bases from J, the gap between germline ends came to 12 bases. As DNA, the CDR3 is TGTGCCAGCAGCTTTCGGGCCACCACCTCCTACGAGCAGTACTTC. This encodes CASSFRATTSYEQYF.

This chain uses TRBV30 with TRBJ1-1; D not certain. CDR3 length: 14 residues. The germline CDR1 and CDR2 sequences are GTSNPN and SVGIG (reference sequence). V dropped 4 bases and J dropped 0 bases, with 12 bases sitting between them. In DNA form, the CDR3 reads TGTGCCTGGACCCTCGGGGTAATGAACACTGAAGCTTTCTTT. Translated, it gives CAWTLGVMNTEAFF.

This clonotype turned up a few times. This chain links TRBV7-9 with TRBJ2-1, with TRBD1 as a possible D gene (6 bases). The CDR3 has 16 residues. The ends were cut back, 5 bases at V and 5 bases at J, with 19 bases in the middle. The germline V gene encodes CDR1 SEHNR and CDR2 FQNEAQ (reference sequence). CDR3 bases: TGTGCCAGCAGCCCCTTACAGGGCTCCTGGGACAATGAGCAGTTCTTC. It specifies CASSPLQGSWDNEQFF.

The sample holds many counts of this clonotype. V and J are TRBV28 and TRBJ1-2; no reliable D call. V dropped 4 bases and J dropped 4 bases, with 7 bases sitting between them. Germline values: CDR1 MDHEN, CDR2 SYDVKM. The CDR3 covers 12 residues. CDR3 amino acids: CASSSQPYGYTF. CDR3 bases: TGTGCCAGCAGTTCCCAACCCTATGGCTACACCTTC.

This clonotype was seen many times. V is TRBV7-3 and J is TRBJ2-1; D uncertain. Germline V gene sequence: CDR1 SGHTA, CDR2 FQGTGA. This CDR3 contains 16 residues. Trimming shortened V by 1 base and J by 2 bases, and 12 bases separated the two germline ends. The CDR3 loop is CASSLNLALPYNEQFF. The CDR3 DNA is TGTGCCAGCAGCTTAAATCTGGCGCTTCCCTACAATGAGCAGTTCTTC.

This clonotype was observed at least ten times. The V and J genes are TRBV7-9 and TRBJ2-1, with TRBD2 identical over 9 bases. Germline V gene data show CDR1 as SEHNR and CDR2 as FQNEAQ (reference sequence). V lost 1 base and J lost 4; bases outside the gene matches: 8. This CDR3 spans 17 amino acids. The CDR3 sequence is CASSLVMRLAVYNEQFF. CDR3 DNA: TGTGCCAGCAGCTTAGTTATGCGACTAGCGGTATACAATGAGCAGTTCTTC.

This clonotype has ten or more counts. The chain combines TRBV4-1 with TRBJ2-1, with D perhaps being TRBD1 or TRBD2 (5 bases each). The V and J ends lost 1 base and 8 bases respectively, with 21 bases between them. Germline CDR1 is MGHRA and CDR2 is YSYEKL. The CDR3 spans 17 residues. In nucleotides, the CDR3 is TGCGCCAGCAGCCAAGCCCCAACTGGGGGTACTACGGATGAGCAGTTCTTC. Amino acids: CASSQAPTGGTTDEQFF.

This clonotype was detected many times. The chain uses TRBV30 and TRBJ2-7, with D possibly called TRBD1 or TRBD2 (5 bases each). The CDR3 extends over 13 amino acids. CDR1 and CDR2 (germline): GTSNPN, SVGIG (reference sequence). Trimming cost V 2 bases and J 5 bases, with 13 bases left between them. The CDR3 is CAWSIQGRHEQYF. The CDR3 nucleotides read TGTGCCTGGAGTATCCAGGGACGCCACGAGCAGTACTTC.

This clonotype was observed at least ten times. The chain links TRBV30 to TRBJ2-5; 8 nucleotides agree with TRBD2. V lost 0 bases to trimming and J lost 2 bases; unmatched junction nucleotides: 5. The germline gives CDR1 GTSNPN, CDR2 SVGIG (reference sequence). This CDR3 comprises 15 residues. This chain's CDR3 is CAWSVGASGQETQYF. CDR3 DNA: TGTGCCTGGAGTGTAGGGGCTAGCGGGCAAGAGACCCAGTACTTC.

This chain joins TRBV3-1 and TRBJ2-1; TRBD2 matches at 8 bases. V lost 1 base, J lost 7 bases, and 6 bases stayed unmatched. Germline CDR1 and CDR2: LGHDT and YNNKEL (reference sequence). CDR3 length equals 15 residues. The CDR3 region is CASSQALAVVNEQFF. As DNA, the CDR3 is TGTGCCAGCAGCCAAGCACTAGCGGTCGTTAATGAGCAGTTCTTC.

In its sample, this clonotype was seen many times. This chain uses TRBV6-1 with TRBJ2-3; 11 positions agree with TRBD2. Germline CDR1 MNHNS, CDR2 SASEGT. After removal of 5 bases from V and 1 base from J, the junction contained 5 bases not matched to a gene. The CDR3 spans 16 residues. CDR3 sequence: CASSYTLAGGTDTQYF. The CDR3 DNA follows: TGTGCCAGCAGTTATACACTAGCGGGAGGCACAGATACGCAGTATTTT.

This clonotype was counted many times. J is TRBJ2-1 and V is TRBV18; 11 bases align to TRBD2. CDR3 length equals 17 residues. J lost 4 bases, V lost 3 bases, and 8 bases had no gene match. Germline values: CDR1 KGHSH, CDR2 LQKENI. DNA for the CDR3: TGTGCCAGCTCACCTCTGGCCCTAGCGGGAGGTTACAATGAGCAGTTCTTC. Residues: CASSPLALAGGYNEQFF. The full variable domain, completed using reference TRBV18 and TRBJ2-1, is NAGVMQNPRHLVRRRGQEARLRCSPMKGHSHVYWYRQLPEEGLKFMVYLQKENIIDESGMPKERFSAEFPKEGPSILRIQQVVRGDSAAYFCASSPLALAGGYNEQFFGPGTRLTVL.